These T cell receptor beta chains were read from a single sample in a study of cytomegalovirus exposure and HLA in healthy donors. The assay was immunoSEQ multiplex PCR, and TCRdb's table has in-frame clones only and misses some. The sample has about 80,000 clones, about 77% seen once. Sample: PBMCs. These receptors all stem from a man aged 45-65 years in good health and CMV-seronegative. The CDR3 runs from the conserved cysteine through the conserved F or W. D genes are given only for firm matches. Not all rows give a size; the values are once, few, many and, for expanded clones, a class.

>15|-|TRBV5-1|-|TRBJ2-5
TGCGCCAGCAGCTTGGATTCAGGGCTGAGAGAGACCCAGTACTTC
CASSLDSGLRETQYF
>14|TRBD2|TRBV30|-|TRBJ2-7
TGTGCCTGGTCCGGACTAGCGAAAGTCTACGAGCAGTACTTC
CAWSGLAKVYEQYF
>14|TRBD1|TRBV18|-|TRBJ1-2
TGTGCCAGCTCACCGGACAGGGGGAACTATGGCTACACCTTC
CASSPDRGNYGYTF
>11|-|TRBV6-5|-|TRBJ2-3
TGTGCCAGCACTCTAAAAGATACGCAGTATTTT
CASTLKDTQYF
>14|-|TRBV27|medium-sized|TRBJ1-5
TGTGCCAGCAGTTTAAGGGGGACAATTCAGCCCCAGCATTTT
CASSLRGTIQPQHF
>14|TRBD1|TRBV2|-|TRBJ2-7
TGTGCCAGCAGCGCCGGACAGGGCTCCTACGAGCAGTACTTC
CASSAGQGSYEQYF
>13|-|TRBV5-1|-|TRBJ1-5
TGCGCCAGCAGCTTGGCCCCAAATCAGCCCCAGCATTTT
CASSLAPNQPQHF
>14|-|TRBV7-9|-|TRBJ2-5
TGTGCCAGCAGCTTAGGGAGTGGATGGGAGACCCAGTACTTC
CASSLGSGWETQYF
>18|-|TRBV7-2|-|TRBJ1-6
TGTGCCAGCAGCTTAGGGGCGCGGGTGAGCTCCTATAATTCACCCCTCCACTTT
CASSLGARVSSYNSPLHF
>17|-|TRBV16|-|TRBJ2-7
TGTGCCAGCAGCCAATCCCCACCGAGCGTAGCGCGGGGCGAGCAGTACTTC
CASSQSPPSVARGEQYF
>13|-|TRBV7-2|-|TRBJ1-1
TGTGCCAGCAGCTTAGGTCCCCTAACTGAAGCTTTCTTT
CASSLGPLTEAFF
>13|-|TRBV2|-|TRBJ2-1
TGTGCCAGCAGCCCGACGACAGACAATGAGCAGTTCTTC
CASSPTTDNEQFF
>15|-|TRBV6-1|-|TRBJ1-5
TGTGCCACCCTCCGGGGGAGGGGGAGCAATCAGCCCCAGCATTTT
CATLRGRGSNQPQHF
>14|TRBD1|TRBV6-5|-|TRBJ1-6
TGTGCCAGCAGGGGACAGCTTCCCGGTTCACCCCTCCACTTT
CASRGQLPGSPLHF
>13|TRBD1|TRBV7-2|-|TRBJ1-1
TGTGCCAGCAGCTTCATACAGGGGAGCGAAGCTTTCTTT
CASSFIQGSEAFF
>16|TRBD1|TRBV7-8|-|TRBJ1-5
TGTGCCAGCAGCTTCAGTGGGACAGGGTTCAATCAGCCCCAGCATTTT
CASSFSGTGFNQPQHF
>15|TRBD2|TRBV2|-|TRBJ2-2
TGTGCCGTAGAGGTGGGGACTAGCGTAACCGGGGAGCTGTTTTTT
CAVEVGTSVTGELFF
>14|-|TRBV9|-|TRBJ1-5
TGTGCCATCTCTGAGACAGACCACAATCAGCCCCAGCATTTT
CAISETDHNQPQHF
>15|TRBD2|TRBV7-2|-|TRBJ2-7
TGTGCCAGCAGCTTAGCGAGTAGCGGGGTATACGAGCAGTACTTC
CASSLASSGVYEQYF
>14|-|TRBV11-3|-|TRBJ2-3
TGTGCCAGCAGCTTAGGAACAGGGTGGGATACGCAGTATTTT
CASSLGTGWDTQYF
>15|TRBD1|TRBV18|-|TRBJ2-2
TGTGCCAGCTCCCAGACAGGGTTTGGCACCGGGGAGCTGTTTTTT
CASSQTGFGTGELFF
>15|-|TRBV5-1|few|TRBJ1-6
TGCGCCAGCAGCTTGGGATCGGGGGTCAATTCACCCCTCCACTTT
CASSLGSGVNSPLHF
>15|-|TRBV6-5|-|TRBJ1-3
TGTGCCAGCAGTTACTCCTCGGGTACCCGAAACACCATATATTTT
CASSYSSGTRNTIYF
>15|-|TRBV7-2|-|TRBJ2-3
TGTGCCAGCAGCTTAACCCGACTAGGGGCAGATACGCAGTATTTT
CASSLTRLGADTQYF
>13|-|TRBV15|-|TRBJ2-5
TGTGCCACCAGCAGACTTCACGGTGAGACCCAGTACTTC
CATSRLHGETQYF
>13|-|TRBV10-3|-|TRBJ2-1
TGTGCCATCAGTGATGACAGCGCCCATGAGCAGTTCTTC
CAISDDSAHEQFF
>15|-|TRBV2|-|TRBJ1-6
TGTGCCAGCAAGGACAGAAGCTCCTATAATTCACCCCTCCACTTT
CASKDRSSYNSPLHF
>14|-|TRBV7-7|-|TRBJ2-7
TGTGCTAGCAGCTTAAGTACAGGATCCTACGAGCAGTACTTC
CASSLSTGSYEQYF
>15|-|TRBV4-3|-|TRBJ2-2
TGCGCCAGCAGCCAAGATATAGGGAGGCCCGGGGAGCTGTTTTTT
CASSQDIGRPGELFF
>13|-|TRBV7-2|-|TRBJ1-1
TGTGCCAGCAGCCCCCTAGGGGGGAGGGTAGCTTTCTTT
CASSPLGGRVAFF
>12|TRBD2|TRBV5-1|-|TRBJ2-7
TGCGCCAGCAGCTTTAGCGGGGGCGAGCAGTACTTC
CASSFSGGEQYF
>14|TRBD1|TRBV2|once|TRBJ1-1
TGTGCCAGCAGTGGACAGGGGGTGAACACTGAAGCTTTCTTT
CASSGQGVNTEAFF
>17|TRBD2|TRBV9|-|TRBJ2-2
TGTGCCAGCAGCTGGACTAGCGGGGGGCCTATAAGCGGGGAGCTGTTTTTT
CASSWTSGGPISGELFF
>15|TRBD2|TRBV7-9|-|TRBJ2-5
TGTGCCAGCAGCTTAGTTAGCGGGGGTTTGGAGACCCAGTACTTC
CASSLVSGGLETQYF
>17|-|TRBV4-1|-|TRBJ1-6
TGCGCCAGCAGCCAAGAGGCAGGAGGATTTTCATATTCACCCCTCCACTTT
CASSQEAGGFSYSPLHF
>15|-|TRBV14|-|TRBJ1-1
TGTGCCAGCAGCCAATTTTCGGCGGCGAACACTGAAGCTTTCTTT
CASSQFSAANTEAFF
>18|TRBD1|TRBV4-1|-|TRBJ2-2
TGCGCCAGCAGCCAAGTGAGTTTGGTGACAGGGAGCACCGGGGAGCTGTTTTTT
CASSQVSLVTGSTGELFF
>14|TRBD1|TRBV7-9|-|TRBJ2-2
TGTTCCAGCAGCCCACAGGGGGCGCCCGGGGAGCTGTTTTTT
CSSSPQGAPGELFF
>15|-|TRBV5-4|once|TRBJ2-7
TGTGCCAGCAGTCAGGGGGGGACAGGCTCCTACGAGCAGTACTTC
CASSQGGTGSYEQYF
>12|-|TRBV28|-|TRBJ1-4
TGTGCCAGCACAACAGGGTACGAAAAACTGTTTTTT
CASTTGYEKLFF
>17|TRBD2|TRBV7-3|-|TRBJ2-3
TGTGCCAGCAGCTTAAGTCCGACTAGCGGACGCACAGATACGCAGTATTTT
CASSLSPTSGRTDTQYF
>19|-|TRBV7-6|-|TRBJ2-2
TGTGCCAGCGACGGGATATCTAGGGTCTGCGTATCGAACACCGGGGAGCTGTTTTTT
CASDGISRVCVSNTGELFF
>16|TRBD2|TRBV7-8|-|TRBJ2-1
TGTGCCAGCAGCTTTCCGGGACTAGCGGGGAACAATGAGCAGTTCTTC
CASSFPGLAGNNEQFF
>13|-|TRBV2|-|TRBJ1-5
TGTGCCAGCAGTTATTATAGCAATCAGCCCCAGCATTTT
CASSYYSNQPQHF
>15|-|TRBV7-8|-|TRBJ1-5
TGTGCCAGCAGCTTAGCAGGCCAGGGAAATCAGCCCCAGCATTTT
CASSLAGQGNQPQHF
>14|-|TRBV10-2|-|TRBJ2-5
TGCGCCAGCAGGAACTCAGGGAGGCAAGAGACCCAGTACTTC
CASRNSGRQETQYF
>13|-|TRBV6-4|-|TRBJ1-2
TGTGCCAGCAGGGACCCTTCTAGCTATGGCTACACCTTC
CASRDPSSYGYTF
>18|-|TRBV5-1|medium-sized|TRBJ2-6
TGCGCCAGCAGCTTCCTCGGACAGAGCTCCCCTGGGGCCAACGTCCTGACTTTC
CASSFLGQSSPGANVLTF
>11|TRBD2|TRBV19|-|TRBJ2-5
TGTGCTAGCGGGGGCGAAGAGACCCAGTACTTC
CASGGEETQYF
>16|-|TRBV7-9|-|TRBJ2-1
TGTGCCAGCAGCCTAGGGGGCGGGGGCGGGGTCGGCGAGCAGTTCTTC
CASSLGGGGGVGEQFF
>13|-|TRBV28|-|TRBJ1-5
TGTGCCAGCAGACTAACTATAAGGCAGCCCCAGCATTTT
CASRLTIRQPQHF
>15|TRBD1|TRBV6-5|-|TRBJ2-7
TGTGCCAGCAGAGCCGACAGGGTTAGCTCCTACGAGCAGTACTTC
CASRADRVSSYEQYF
>14|TRBD2|TRBV6-5|few|TRBJ2-1
TGTGCCGGACGGACTAGCGGGGATTACAATGAGCAGTTCTTC
CAGRTSGDYNEQFF
>15|TRBD2|TRBV5-4|-|TRBJ2-7
TGTGCCAGCAGCGATAAAGCGGGGGGGCCCTACGAGCAGTACTTC
CASSDKAGGPYEQYF
>14|-|TRBV10-2|-|TRBJ1-5
TGCGCCAGCAGTGTTGCGGGGGACGGTCAGCCCCAGCATTTT
CASSVAGDGQPQHF
>15|-|TRBV6-5|-|TRBJ1-5
TGTGCCAGCAGTCCTACGGGTTATAGCAATCAGCCCCAGCATTTT
CASSPTGYSNQPQHF
>14|-|TRBV11-3|-|TRBJ2-7
TGTGCCAGCAGCCCCTTACTCTACTCCTACGAGCAGTACTTC
CASSPLLYSYEQYF
>12|TRBD1|TRBV7-3|-|TRBJ2-1
TGTGCCAGCAGCATCGACAGGGGGCGACAGTTCTTC
CASSIDRGRQFF
>13|-|TRBV6-5|-|TRBJ1-5
TGTGCCAGCAGTTTTCTCGAGAATCAGCCCCAGCATTTT
CASSFLENQPQHF
>15|TRBD1|TRBV5-1|-|TRBJ1-1
TGCGCCAGCACTGGGACAGGAGCTTCGAACACTGAAGCTTTCTTT
CASTGTGASNTEAFF